This T cell receptor (beta chain) comes out of a study of blood T cell repertoires in COVID-19. This clone was detected only a few times. The method was immunoSEQ multiplex PCR; TCRdb's version includes in-frame clones alone and lacks a portion of them. The profile shows approximately 120,000 clones, around four fifths of them singletons. CDR3 size: 15 residues. The germline V gene has CDR1 SGDLS and CDR2 YYNGEE. The V gene lost 0 bases and the J gene lost 5 bases, with 14 bases spanning the gap. The TCR originated in a woman aged 60 to 75 with acute or convalescent COVID-19. The chain uses TRBV9 and TRBJ2-5, with D possibly TRBD1 on 5 matching bases. The material sequenced was peripheral blood. The CDR3 coding sequence is TGTGCCAGCAGCGTAGGGACAATCTCGACCGAGACCCAGTACTTC. Protein product: CASSVGTISTETQYF.